The 14 T cell receptor beta chains listed next were all sequenced from one sample in a study of T cells in Graves' hyperthyroidism and ophthalmopathy (dated 2019 in TCRdb). Library preparation used multiplex PCR. TCRdb lists the instrument as Illumina HiSeq 2000. The TCR beta CDR3 regions were amplified from the RNA transcripts. A first-round RT-PCR of the TCR CDR3 used the HTBI primer set with the Qiagen OneStep RT-PCR kit. The raw public reads went through TCRdb reprocessing: fastp at Q25, MiXCR clone calling, in-frame beta chains kept. Every entry covers one CDR3 protein and lists the most common genes and DNA from its rows. This sample is represented by fewer than 900,000 distinct CDR3 sequences; over 15% of them were singletons. The ten largest clones represent approximately 15% of the sample. The sample taken for sequencing was blood. The receptors shown here come from a woman aged 45-60 years with Graves' hyperthyroidism that later progressed to Graves' ophthalmopathy.

The rearrangement links TRBV11-1 to TRBJ2-5; D gene uncertain. Germline CDR1 is SGHAT and CDR2 is FQDESV (reference sequence). This CDR3 contains 15 residues. V was cut by 2 bases and J by 5 bases, with 15 bases left in between. CDR3 in DNA: TGTGCCAGCAGCTTAAGCGCCAACCTGGGGGAGACCCAGTACTTC. It translates to CASSLSANLGETQYF.

CDR3 amino acids: CASSQGGTQFF. CDR3 nucleotides: TGTGCCAGCAGCCAGGGGGGAACGCAGTTCTTC. The gene calls are TRBV7-3 and TRBJ2-1; a possible D gene is TRBD1 (7 bases). The CDR3 is 11 amino acids. From germline, CDR1 is SGHTA and CDR2 FQGTGA. The V end lost 5 bases, the J end lost 12 bases, and 11 bases lay between the germline ends.

This clonotype was counted ten times or more. This chain links TRBV13 with TRBJ2-1; TRBD2 agrees at 8 bases. The CDR3 runs to 16 residues. V trimming: 7 bases; J trimming: 0 bases; junction bases outside the gene matches: 8. Germline V gives CDR1 PRHDT, CDR2 FYEKMQ (reference sequence). The CDR3: CASTIPGGSSYNEQFF. DNA for the CDR3: TGTGCCAGCACTATACCGGGGGGGAGCTCCTACAATGAGCAGTTCTTC. Combining the CDR3 with reference TRBV13 and TRBJ2-1 gives the whole variable domain AAGVIQSPRHLIKEKRETATLKCYPIPRHDTVYWYQQGPGQDPQFLISFYEKMQSDKGSIPDRFSAQQFSDYHSELNMSSLELGDSALYFCASTIPGGSSYNEQFFGPGTRLTVL.

In this sample, this clonotype turned up a few times. The genes are TRBV27 and TRBJ1-1; no firm D call. The germline V and J ends were trimmed by 6 bases and 5 bases, with 13 bases remaining between them. Germline assignment: CDR1 MNHEY and CDR2 SMNVEV (reference sequence). This CDR3 is built from 13 residues. CDR3 sequence (DNA): TGTGCCAGCAGGGTGGGTAGGGTGACTGAAGCTTTCTTT. It encodes CASRVGRVTEAFF.

A few counts support this clonotype. The chain recombines TRBV29-1 with TRBJ2-1; 12 bases line up with TRBD1. Germline assignment: CDR1 SQVTM and CDR2 ANQGSEA. The CDR3 extends over 15 amino acids. CDR3 in DNA: TGCAGTGCGTCCAGGGGGACAGGGGGCTTAAATGAGCAGTTCTTC. Translating gives CSASRGTGGLNEQFF.

This clonotype has a handful of counts. The chain links TRBV9 to TRBJ2-3, with 11 nucleotides matching TRBD2. CDR1 and CDR2 (germline): SGDLS, YYNGEE. This CDR3 is 19 amino acids long. J gave up 0 bases and V 0 bases, and 9 bases lay outside the gene matches. The CDR3 sequence: CASSVGFASGGSSTDTQYF. The CDR3 bases are TGTGCCAGCAGCGTAGGTTTCGCTAGCGGGGGGTCTAGCACAGATACGCAGTATTTT.

A word on this clonotype: This clone may be a read error of a much larger clone one base away. This sequence joins TRBV2 and TRBJ2-5; the D gene is possibly TRBD1 (5 bases). This CDR3 is 12 amino acids long. V lost 6 bases and J 1 base, leaving 6 bases between the germline ends. Germline values: CDR1 SNHLY, CDR2 FYNNEI. The DNA for the CDR3 is TGTGCCAGCAGGGACATCCAAGAGACCCAGTACTTC. Translated, it gives CASRDIQETQYF.

The sample holds a few counts of this clonotype. Here the CDR3 reads CASSEDSGSQETQYF. DNA for the CDR3: TGTGCCAGCAGTGAAGATTCGGGCAGCCAAGAGACCCAGTACTTC. V usage is TRBV6-1 and J usage is TRBJ2-5, with D unclear. The CDR3 loop spans 15 amino acids. Germline loops: CDR1 MNHNS, CDR2 SASEGT. Trimming stripped 1 base from V and 1 base from J, with 10 bases between.

V usage is TRBV12-3 or TRBV12-4 and J usage is TRBJ1-1; D perhaps matches TRBD1 (5 bases). The CDR3 has 11 amino acids. V was shortened by 5 bases and J by 9 bases, with 10 bases between the two germline ends. The CDR3 bases are TGTGCCAGCAGTGCCCGGGACCAAGCTTTCTTT. This encodes CASSARDQAFF.

This clonotype was observed at least ten times. J is TRBJ1-1 and V is TRBV18; a possible D gene is TRBD1 (6 bases). Germline-derived CDR1 and CDR2 are KGHSH and LQKENI. The CDR3 is 16 residues long. The ends were cut back, 2 bases at V and 5 bases at J, with 18 bases in the middle. CDR3 in DNA: TGTGCCAGCTCACCATTCCGGGACACCTATAGGACTGAAGCTTTCTTT. Translated: CASSPFRDTYRTEAFF.

This clonotype was detected ten times or more. V gene TRBV12-3 or TRBV12-4 combines with J gene TRBJ2-1, with 8 bases that match TRBD2. The CDR3 runs 14 residues. V gave up 3 bases and J gave up 7 bases; unmatched junction bases: 5. The DNA for the CDR3 is TGTGCCAGCAGTTTTGGCGGGGGGAATAATGAGCAGTTCTTC. Translated, it gives CASSFGGGNNEQFF.

This clonotype was picked up many times. The chain links TRBV11-2 to TRBJ2-2, with 9 bases aligning to TRBD1. CDR1 is SGHAT and CDR2 is FQNNGV in the germline V gene. V shed 6 bases and J 6 bases; nucleotides not matched to a gene: 8. There are 15 residues in the CDR3. In DNA, the CDR3 is TGTGCCAGCAGTCCCGGGACAGGGTTTCCCGGGGAGCTGTTTTTT. Translating it yields CASSPGTGFPGELFF.

This clonotype was recorded at least ten times. The rearrangement uses TRBV20-1 and TRBJ2-7; 8 nucleotides match TRBD2. CDR3 length: 15 amino acids. V lost 4 bases and J lost 3; bases outside the gene matches: 11. Germline CDR1 and CDR2: DFQATT and SNEGSKA (reference sequence). The CDR3 DNA reads TGCAGTGCTAACTCACTAGCGGTTCAATTCTACGAGCAGTACTTC. This gives the protein CSANSLAVQFYEQYF.

The V and J genes are TRBV18 and TRBJ1-4; no definite D call. Germline loops: CDR1 KGHSH, CDR2 LQKENI. V lost 6 bases, J lost 9 bases, and 14 bases lay in between. CDR3 length equals 13 residues. The CDR3 loop reads CASSTQAEQKLFF. The CDR3 bases are TGTGCCAGCTCGACCCAGGCCGAGCAAAAACTGTTTTTT.